In its sample, the clone carrying this TCR beta chain was seen many times. The antigen is not known. V was clipped by 0 bases and J by 4 bases, with 4 bases between them. Per germline, CDR1 SGHRS and CDR2 YFSETQ. The CDR3 consists of 12 residues. The data were taken from a study of T-cell reconstitution after alpha-beta-depleted transplantation in children. Regarding the study as a whole: Alpha-beta T cells present about two months after transplant were reported to originate from several hundred expanded graft clones.

TCRbeta library preparation incorporated unique molecular identifiers. TCRdb ran MiXCR on the PCR reads and lists one entry per CDR3 protein. Of about 250,000 distinct CDR3 sequences listed, 20% to 30% were seen once; the top ten hold about 5%. This TCR was recovered from a female patient between 2 and 10 years old who had a stem cell transplant for congenital amegakaryocytic thrombocytopenia, so the T cells may come from the graft donor. This chain uses TRBV5-1 with TRBJ1-2; the D is unclear. This material consisted of PBMCs, mostly from graft donor cells, taken 360 days after TCRalphabeta/CD19-depleted stem cell transplant. This CDR3 is CASSLGSYGYTF. The CDR3, as DNA: TGCGCCAGCAGCTTGGGCAGCTATGGCTACACCTTC.